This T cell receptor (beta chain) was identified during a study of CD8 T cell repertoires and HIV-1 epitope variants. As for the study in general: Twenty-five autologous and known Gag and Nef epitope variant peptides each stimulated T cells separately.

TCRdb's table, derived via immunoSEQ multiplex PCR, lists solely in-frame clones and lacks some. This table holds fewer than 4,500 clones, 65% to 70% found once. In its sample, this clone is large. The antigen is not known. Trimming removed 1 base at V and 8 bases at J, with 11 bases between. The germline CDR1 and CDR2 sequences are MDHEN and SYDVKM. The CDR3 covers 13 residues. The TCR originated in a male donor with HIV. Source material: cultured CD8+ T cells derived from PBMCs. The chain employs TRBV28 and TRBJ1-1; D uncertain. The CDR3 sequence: CASSLLGSGEAFF. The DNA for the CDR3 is TGTGCCAGCAGTTTATTGGGCTCGGGGGAAGCTTTCTTT.